A single sample is the source of the 25 T cell receptor beta chains below, sequenced in a study of shared clonotypes between healthy human individuals. Here immunoSEQ multiplex PCR was the method, and the copy in TCRdb shows in-frame clones only, minus some. The repertoire has over a million clones, around 97% of them found once; the top ten carry over 1%. Sequences were obtained from naive CD4+ T cells sorted from blood. Subset denoted: CD45RA+ positively selected. Every receptor here comes from a man younger than 40 in good health.

This clone was recorded only once. The rearrangement uses TRBV27 and TRBJ1-5; no firm D call. The CDR3 is 13 amino acids. The V end lost 6 bases, the J end lost 3 bases, and 9 bases lay between the germline ends. The germline CDR1 and CDR2 sequences are MNHEY and SMNVEV (reference sequence). The CDR3 reads CASRTDFNQPQHF. The CDR3 DNA sequence: TGTGCCAGCAGAACAGACTTCAATCAGCCCCAGCATTTT.

This chain joins TRBV10-1 and TRBJ2-1, with 10 bases lining up with TRBD2. CDR1 and CDR2 from the germline V gene are WNHNN and SYGVQD (reference sequence). This CDR3 has 17 residues. With 1 base clipped from V and 6 bases from J, the junction kept 9 bases outside the gene matches. CDR3 sequence reads: CASSEWSSGRSRNEQFF. The CDR3 region has the DNA TGCGCCAGCAGTGAGTGGAGTAGCGGGAGGTCTCGCAATGAGCAGTTCTTC.

The rearrangement links TRBV14 to TRBJ2-1; TRBD1 aligns across 8 bases. After removal of 4 bases from V and 6 bases from J, the junction contained 8 bases not matched to a gene. The CDR3 length is 15 residues. From germline, CDR1 is SGHDN and CDR2 FVKESK. The chain's CDR3 is CASSLYRGALNEQFF. CDR3 DNA sequence: TGTGCCAGCAGCCTCTACAGGGGGGCCCTCAATGAGCAGTTCTTC.

The chain recombines TRBV7-3 with TRBJ2-7; either TRBD1 or TRBD2 may supply D (5 bases each). The germline gives CDR1 SGHTA, CDR2 FQGTGA. This CDR3 has 16 amino acids. With 2 bases removed from V and 0 bases from J, the gap between germline ends came to 14 bases. The DNA for the CDR3 is TGTGCCAGCAGCTTACGGGGCGGTCCGAACTCCTACGAGCAGTACTTC. Amino acid sequence: CASSLRGGPNSYEQYF.

The chain recombines TRBV4-3 with TRBJ1-1, with 8 bases aligning to TRBD1. V dropped 2 bases and J dropped 0; count of bases not matched to a gene: 8. Germline assignment: CDR1 LGHNA and CDR2 YSLEER. The length of the CDR3 is 17 residues. In nucleotides, the CDR3 is TGCGCCAGCAGCCAACAGACAGGGGTTATTTTGAACACTGAAGCTTTCTTT. Its translation is CASSQQTGVILNTEAFF.

This chain connects TRBV5-8 to TRBJ2-7; D possibly corresponds to TRBD2 (5 bases). Germline values: CDR1 SGHTS, CDR2 YDEGEE. The CDR3 loop spans 11 amino acids. Trimming left V 3 bases short and J 4 bases short, with 5 bases between. As DNA, the CDR3 is TGTGCCAGCAGCTGGAGGTACGAGCAGTACTTC. It translates to CASSWRYEQYF.

The chain is built from TRBV19 and TRBJ2-1; TRBD2 agrees at 8 bases. Germline V gene sequence: CDR1 LNHDA, CDR2 SQIVND (reference sequence). V lost 4 bases, J lost 9 bases, and 11 bases stayed unmatched. The CDR3 spans 15 residues. CDR3 coding DNA: TGTGCCAGTAGTAACCGAGCGGGGGCCGGGGGTGAGCAGTTCTTC. The encoded protein is CASSNRAGAGGEQFF.

The chain links TRBV27 to TRBJ1-5; 11 nucleotides agree with TRBD1. This CDR3 has 20 amino acids. The ends lost 4 bases at V and 2 bases at J; junction bases unmatched: 16. The germline V gene has CDR1 MNHEY and CDR2 SMNVEV (reference sequence). This CDR3 is CASSYGSGQGAIKGNQPQHF. DNA for the CDR3: TGTGCCAGCAGTTACGGGAGCGGACAGGGGGCCATAAAAGGCAATCAGCCCCAGCATTTT.

This clone has only one observation. Distinct nucleotide sequences in the sample also encode this CDR3. The chain uses TRBV11-2 and TRBJ2-1, with D maybe TRBD1 (6 bases). CDR3 length equals 15 residues. Trimming pared 1 base from V and 4 bases from J, leaving 11 bases between. Germline CDR1 SGHAT, CDR2 FQNNGV. Written as DNA, the CDR3 is TGTGCCAGCAGCTTAGTCAGGGGCACTTACAATGAGCAGTTCTTC. Its protein is CASSLVRGTYNEQFF.

The V and J genes are TRBV19 and TRBJ1-2; D is unclear. Germline-derived CDR1 and CDR2 are LNHDA and SQIVND (reference sequence). The CDR3 has 16 residues. The ends were cut back, 4 bases at V and 0 bases at J, with 15 bases in the middle. CDR3 loop: CASSTSRSLANYGYTF. The CDR3 DNA reads TGTGCCAGTAGTACCTCGCGCTCTTTAGCTAACTATGGCTACACCTTC.

The chain couples TRBV6-6 to TRBJ1-1; no clear D gene. Germline loops: CDR1 MNHNY, CDR2 SVGAGI (reference sequence). The V end was cut by 4 bases, the J end by 4 bases, with 16 bases between. The CDR3 is 15 residues long. CDR3 protein: CASSSWSTEITEAFF. The CDR3 nucleotides read TGTGCCAGCAGTTCTTGGTCGACGGAGATCACTGAAGCTTTCTTT.

This chain links TRBV6-5 with TRBJ2-7; 12 bases line up with TRBD2. The V and J ends lost 5 bases and 5 bases, in that order; junction bases with no gene match: 4. The CDR3 runs 14 residues. Germline assignment: CDR1 MNHEY and CDR2 SVGAGI. The CDR3 region is CASSQASGRDEQYF. For the CDR3, the DNA is TGTGCCAGCAGTCAAGCTAGCGGGAGGGACGAGCAGTACTTC.

The chain links TRBV7-3 to TRBJ2-7; D possibly corresponds to TRBD2 (5 bases). Germline V gene sequence: CDR1 SGHTA, CDR2 FQGTGA. The germline V and J ends were trimmed by 6 bases and 1 base, with 13 bases remaining between them. There are 14 residues in the CDR3. CDR3 sequence: CASSPAGDSYEQYF. The CDR3 bases are TGTGCCAGCAGTCCCGCCGGGGATTCCTACGAGCAGTACTTC.

The V and J genes are TRBV9 and TRBJ2-2, with D maybe TRBD1 (5 bases). Deletions cut 2 bases from V and 0 bases from J, with 8 bases between. CDR1 SGDLS and CDR2 YYNGEE come from the germline V gene. This CDR3 comprises 15 residues. The CDR3 coding sequence is TGTGCCAGCAGCGTGACAGCCCCGAACACCGGGGAGCTGTTTTTT. It codes for CASSVTAPNTGELFF.

This chain joins TRBV5-4 and TRBJ2-1, with 10 bases lining up with TRBD2. After removal of 4 bases from V and 8 bases from J, the junction contained 12 bases not matched to a gene. Germline CDR1 and CDR2: SGHNT and YYREEE (reference sequence). The CDR3 has 16 amino acids. This CDR3 is CASSPQGAGGPYEQFF. Here the CDR3 DNA reads TGTGCCAGCAGCCCTCAGGGAGCGGGAGGGCCGTATGAGCAGTTCTTC.

The chain combines TRBV5-1 with TRBJ2-7, with TRBD1 identical over 9 bases. The CDR3 is made up of 14 amino acids. Unmatched junction bases numbered 10, after V lost 7 bases and J lost 5 bases. Germline V lookup: CDR1 SGHRS, CDR2 YFSETQ. CDR3 sequence (DNA): TGCGCCAGCCGAACCGGGACAGGGCCGGACGAGCAGTACTTC. This sequence encodes CASRTGTGPDEQYF. Drawing the rest from reference TRBV5-1 and TRBJ2-7, the complete variable domain is KAGVTQTPRYLIKTRGQQVTLSCSPISGHRSVSWYQQTPGQGLQFLFEYFSETQRNKGNFPGRFSGRQFSNSRSEMNVSTLELGDSALYLCASRTGTGPDEQYFGPGTRLTVT.

About this clone itself: Other DNA sequences in the sample encode the same CDR3. The rearrangement joins TRBV7-9 to TRBJ2-3, with no clear D. The germline V gene has CDR1 SEHNR and CDR2 FQNEAQ (reference sequence). Trimming stripped 0 bases from V and 3 bases from J, with 4 bases between. This CDR3 is 13 amino acids long. The DNA of the CDR3 is TGTGCCAGCAGCTTAGCGCGAACAGATACGCAGTATTTT. Its translation: CASSLARTDTQYF.

The chain has TRBV7-2 and TRBJ2-5, with 8 bases matching TRBD1. Trimming at V came to 5 bases and at J to 2 bases, leaving 7 bases not matched to a gene. This CDR3 contains 15 residues. CDR1 and CDR2 (germline): SGHTA, FQGNSA. In DNA, the CDR3 is TGTGCCAGCAGCCGACGGACAGGGCGACAAGAGACCCAGTACTTC. Residues: CASSRRTGRQETQYF.

The chain uses TRBV7-3 and TRBJ2-2; D may be TRBD1 (6 bases). V lost 5 bases, J lost 2 bases, and 9 bases lay in between. This CDR3 has 14 residues. CDR1 and CDR2 (germline): SGHTA, FQGTGA. CDR3 amino acids: CASSQGSNTGELFF. In DNA, the CDR3 is TGTGCCAGCAGCCAGGGGAGCAACACCGGGGAGCTGTTTTTT.

The chain carries TRBV5-1 and TRBJ1-1; no firm D call. Deletions cut 1 base from V and 0 bases from J, with 1 base between. CDR1 and CDR2 from the germline V gene are SGHRS and YFSETQ. The CDR3 is 12 residues long. CDR3 protein: CASSLMNTEAFF. The CDR3 nucleotides are TGCGCCAGCAGCTTGATGAACACTGAAGCTTTCTTT.

This clone was seen just once. The genes are TRBV2 and TRBJ2-1, with D possibly matching TRBD2 (6 bases). Germline lookup yields CDR1 SNHLY and CDR2 FYNNEI. CDR3 length: 14 residues. V was shortened by 2 bases and J by 4 bases, with 9 bases between the two germline ends. Here the CDR3 reads CASSEMGGYNEQFF. The CDR3 coding sequence is TGTGCCAGCAGTGAAATGGGGGGTTACAATGAGCAGTTCTTC.

The J gene is TRBJ1-4, the V gene TRBV5-6, with D possibly matching TRBD1 (6 bases). With 3 bases removed from V and 5 bases from J, the gap between germline ends came to 8 bases. In germline, CDR1 is SGHDT, CDR2 YYEEEE. The CDR3 runs 13 residues. As DNA, the CDR3 is TGTGCCAGCAGCTCCGACAGGAATGAAAAACTGTTTTTT. Protein product: CASSSDRNEKLFF.

CDR3 sequence (DNA): TGCGCCAGCGGACAAGTCCCTAACGGCTACACCTTC. It translates to CASGQVPNGYTF. The chain employs TRBV5-1 and TRBJ1-2, with D possibly being TRBD1 (5 bases). V was shortened by 7 bases and J by 8 bases, with 15 bases between the two germline ends. The CDR3 has 12 amino acids. The germline gives CDR1 SGHRS, CDR2 YFSETQ.

The chain uses TRBV7-9 and TRBJ1-4; 8 bases match TRBD1. Trimming cost V 5 bases and J 0 bases; bases outside gene matches: 2. Germline CDR1 reads SEHNR; CDR2 reads FQNEAQ (reference sequence). The CDR3 totals 15 residues. DNA of the CDR3: TGTGCCAGCAGCCCACAGGGGGCAACTAATGAAAAACTGTTTTTT. Amino acid sequence: CASSPQGATNEKLFF.

CDR3 coding DNA: TGTGCCAGCTCGGGACAAAACAATCAGCCCCAGCATTTT. Its protein product is CASSGQNNQPQHF. J is TRBJ1-5 and V is TRBV18; D may be TRBD1 (6 bases). V lost 6 bases and J 3 bases, leaving 9 bases between the germline ends. The CDR3 spans 13 residues. CDR1 and CDR2 from the germline V gene are KGHSH and LQKENI.